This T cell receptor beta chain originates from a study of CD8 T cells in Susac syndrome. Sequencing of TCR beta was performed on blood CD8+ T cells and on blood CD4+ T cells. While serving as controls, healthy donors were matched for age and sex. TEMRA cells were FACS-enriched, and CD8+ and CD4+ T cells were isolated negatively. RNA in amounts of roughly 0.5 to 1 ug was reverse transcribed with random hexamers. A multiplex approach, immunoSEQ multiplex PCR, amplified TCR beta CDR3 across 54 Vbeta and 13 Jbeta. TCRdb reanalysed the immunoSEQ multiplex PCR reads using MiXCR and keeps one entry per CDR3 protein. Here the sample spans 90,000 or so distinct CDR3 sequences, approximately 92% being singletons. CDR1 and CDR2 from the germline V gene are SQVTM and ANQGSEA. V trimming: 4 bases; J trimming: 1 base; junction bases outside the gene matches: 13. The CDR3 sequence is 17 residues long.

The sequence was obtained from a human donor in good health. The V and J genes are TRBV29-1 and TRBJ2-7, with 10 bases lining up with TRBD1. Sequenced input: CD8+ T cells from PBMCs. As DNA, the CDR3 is TGCAGCGTTGGTGCGCGGCGAGACAGGGGGCTATCCTACGAGCAGTACTTC. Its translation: CSVGARRDRGLSYEQYF.